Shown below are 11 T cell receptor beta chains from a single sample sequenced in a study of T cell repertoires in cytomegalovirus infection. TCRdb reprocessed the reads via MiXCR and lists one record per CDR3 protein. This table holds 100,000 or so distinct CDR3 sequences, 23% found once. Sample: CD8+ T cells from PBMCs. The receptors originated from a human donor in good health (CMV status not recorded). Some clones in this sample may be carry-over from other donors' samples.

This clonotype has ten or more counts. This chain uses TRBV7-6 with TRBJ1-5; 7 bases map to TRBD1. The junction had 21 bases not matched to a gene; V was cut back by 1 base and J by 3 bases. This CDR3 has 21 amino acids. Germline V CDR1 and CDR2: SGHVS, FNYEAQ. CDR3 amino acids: CASSLGPTGTVYQGSNQPQHF. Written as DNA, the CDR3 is TGTGCCAGCAGCTTAGGGCCGACAGGGACCGTTTACCAGGGATCCAATCAGCCCCAGCATTTT.

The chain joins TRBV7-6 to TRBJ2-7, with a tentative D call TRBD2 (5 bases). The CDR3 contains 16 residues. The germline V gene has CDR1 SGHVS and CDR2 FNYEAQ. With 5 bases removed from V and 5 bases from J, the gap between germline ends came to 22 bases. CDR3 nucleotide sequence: TGTGCCAGCAGCCCCCTCGGTGGACTCTCTTTGAACGAGCAGTACTTC. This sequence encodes CASSPLGGLSLNEQYF. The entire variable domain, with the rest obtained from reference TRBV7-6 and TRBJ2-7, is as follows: GAGVSQSPRYKVTKRGQDVALRCDPISGHVSLYWYRQALGQGPEFLTYFNYEAQQDKSGLPNDRFSAERPEGSISTLTIQRTEQRDSAMYRCASSPLGGLSLNEQYFGPGTRLTVT.

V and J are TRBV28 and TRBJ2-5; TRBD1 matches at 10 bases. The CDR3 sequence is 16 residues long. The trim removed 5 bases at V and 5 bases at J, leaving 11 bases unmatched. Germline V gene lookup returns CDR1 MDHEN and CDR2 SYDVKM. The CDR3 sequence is CASSRLTGGSGETQYF. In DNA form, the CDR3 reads TGTGCCAGCAGTCGCCTGACAGGGGGCTCGGGGGAGACCCAGTACTTC.

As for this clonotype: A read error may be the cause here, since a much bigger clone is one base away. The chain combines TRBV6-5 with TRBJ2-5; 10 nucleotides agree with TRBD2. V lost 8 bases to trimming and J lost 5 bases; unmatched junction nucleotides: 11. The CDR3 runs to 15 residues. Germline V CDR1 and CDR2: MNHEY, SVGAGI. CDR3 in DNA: TGTGCCAGCGCGGTAGCGGGAGGAGTGAATGAGACCCAGTACTTC. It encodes CASAVAGGVNETQYF.

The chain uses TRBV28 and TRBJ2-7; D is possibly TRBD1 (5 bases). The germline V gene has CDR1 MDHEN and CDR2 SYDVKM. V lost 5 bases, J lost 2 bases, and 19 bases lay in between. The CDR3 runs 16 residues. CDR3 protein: CASSPPDWAGPYEQYF. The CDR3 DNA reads TGTGCCAGCAGTCCCCCTGATTGGGCAGGGCCCTACGAGCAGTACTTC.

The CDR3 DNA reads as TGTGCCAGCAGCCAGGACTACCGCCATACCTCCTCCTACGAGCAGTACTTC. Translated: CASSQDYRHTSSYEQYF. The chain couples TRBV7-9 to TRBJ2-7; perhaps TRBD2 as D (6 bases). Per germline, CDR1 SEHNR and CDR2 FQNEAQ (reference sequence). This CDR3 spans 17 amino acids. V gave up 5 bases and J gave up 0 bases, with 20 bases separating them.

Written as DNA, the CDR3 is TGCAGCGCCCTGGTGGGGGACACGAACACTGAAGCTTTCTTT. Protein sequence: CSALVGDTNTEAFF. The chain combines TRBV29-1 with TRBJ1-1, with a weak D call TRBD1 (6 bases). V dropped 7 bases and J dropped 1 base, with 16 bases sitting between them. From germline, CDR1 is SQVTM and CDR2 ANQGSEA. The length of the CDR3 is 14 residues.

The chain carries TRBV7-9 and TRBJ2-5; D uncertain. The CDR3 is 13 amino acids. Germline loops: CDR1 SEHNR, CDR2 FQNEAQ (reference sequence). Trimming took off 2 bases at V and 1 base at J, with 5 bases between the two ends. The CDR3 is CASSLRPQETQYF. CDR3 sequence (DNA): TGTGCCAGCAGCTTACGTCCCCAAGAGACCCAGTACTTC.

DNA of the CDR3: TGTGCCAGCAGGACAACGGCAGGCAATCAGCCCCAGCATTTT. Its protein is CASRTTAGNQPQHF. The rearrangement links TRBV12-3 or TRBV12-4 to TRBJ1-5, with D unresolved. The V end lost 6 bases, the J end lost 2 bases, and 11 bases lay between the germline ends. The CDR3 consists of 14 residues.

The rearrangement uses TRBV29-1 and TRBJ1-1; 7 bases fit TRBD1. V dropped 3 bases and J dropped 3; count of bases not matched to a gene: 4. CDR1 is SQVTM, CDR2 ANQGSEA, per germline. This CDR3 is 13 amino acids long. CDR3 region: CSVDRGGYTEAFF. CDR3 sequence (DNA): TGCAGCGTTGACAGGGGGGGTTACACTGAAGCTTTCTTT.

The CDR3 nucleotides are TGCAGTGCTAGGGCAGTTCCAAGCGGACAAACTCAAGAGACCCAGTACTTC. Its translation is CSARAVPSGQTQETQYF. The chain employs TRBV20-1 and TRBJ2-5, with D perhaps being TRBD1 or TRBD2 (5 bases each). CDR3 size: 17 residues. V lost 3 bases to trimming and J lost 2 bases, with 22 bases between them. In germline, CDR1 is DFQATT, CDR2 SNEGSKA (reference sequence).